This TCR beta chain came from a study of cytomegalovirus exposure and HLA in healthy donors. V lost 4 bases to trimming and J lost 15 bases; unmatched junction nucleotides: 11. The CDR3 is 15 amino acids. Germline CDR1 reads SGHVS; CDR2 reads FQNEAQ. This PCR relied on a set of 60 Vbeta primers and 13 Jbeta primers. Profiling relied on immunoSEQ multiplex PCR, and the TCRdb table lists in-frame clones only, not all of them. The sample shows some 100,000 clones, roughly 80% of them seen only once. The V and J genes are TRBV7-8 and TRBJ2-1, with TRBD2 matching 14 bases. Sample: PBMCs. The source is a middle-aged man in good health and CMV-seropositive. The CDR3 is CASSSVVTSGRGGFF. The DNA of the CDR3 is TGTGCCAGCAGCTCCGTCGTGACTAGCGGGAGGGGGGGGTTCTTC.